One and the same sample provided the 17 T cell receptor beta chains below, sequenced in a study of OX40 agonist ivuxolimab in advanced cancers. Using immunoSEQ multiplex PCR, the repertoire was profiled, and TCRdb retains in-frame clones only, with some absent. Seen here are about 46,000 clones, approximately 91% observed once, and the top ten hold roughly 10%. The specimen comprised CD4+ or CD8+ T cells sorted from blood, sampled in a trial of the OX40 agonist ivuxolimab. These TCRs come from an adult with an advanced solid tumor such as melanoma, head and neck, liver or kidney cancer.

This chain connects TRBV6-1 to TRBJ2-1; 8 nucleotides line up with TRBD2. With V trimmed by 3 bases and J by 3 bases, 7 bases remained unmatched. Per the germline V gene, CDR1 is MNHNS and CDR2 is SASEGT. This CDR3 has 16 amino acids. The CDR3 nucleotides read TGTGCCAGCAGTGAGTCTACTAGCGGCGACTACAATGAGCAGTTCTTC. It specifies CASSESTSGDYNEQFF.

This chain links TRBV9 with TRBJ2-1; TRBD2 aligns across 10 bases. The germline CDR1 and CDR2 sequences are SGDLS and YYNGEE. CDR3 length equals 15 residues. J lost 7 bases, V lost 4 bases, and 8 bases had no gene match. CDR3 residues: CASSPSGGEGNEQFF. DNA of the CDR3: TGTGCCAGCAGCCCAAGCGGGGGGGAAGGGAATGAGCAGTTCTTC. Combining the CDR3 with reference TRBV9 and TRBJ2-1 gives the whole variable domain DSGVTQTPKHLITATGQRVTLRCSPRSGDLSVYWYQQSLDQGLQFLIQYYNGEERAKGNILERFSAQQFPDLHSELNLSSLELGDSALYFCASSPSGGEGNEQFFGPGTRLTVL.

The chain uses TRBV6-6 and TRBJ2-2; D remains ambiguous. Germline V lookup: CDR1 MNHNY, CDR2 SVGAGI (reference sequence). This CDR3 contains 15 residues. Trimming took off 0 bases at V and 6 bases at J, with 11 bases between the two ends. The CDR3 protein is CASSYSGLGPGELFF. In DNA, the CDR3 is TGTGCCAGCAGTTACTCGGGTCTCGGGCCCGGGGAGCTGTTTTTT.

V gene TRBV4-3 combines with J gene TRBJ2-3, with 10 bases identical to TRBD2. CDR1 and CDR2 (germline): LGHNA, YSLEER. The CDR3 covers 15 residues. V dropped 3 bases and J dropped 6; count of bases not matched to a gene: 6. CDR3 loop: CASSHGLAVLDTQYF. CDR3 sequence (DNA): TGCGCCAGCAGCCACGGACTAGCGGTGCTCGATACGCAGTATTTT.

CDR3 nucleotide sequence: TGTGCCAGCAGGACAGGGCTTAGGAACACTGAAGCTTTCTTT. It yields the protein CASRTGLRNTEAFF. This chain joins TRBV27 and TRBJ1-1, with TRBD1 matching 7 bases. The CDR3 is 14 residues long. Germline lookup yields CDR1 MNHEY and CDR2 SMNVEV (reference sequence). With 6 bases clipped from V and 1 base from J, the junction kept 5 bases outside the gene matches.

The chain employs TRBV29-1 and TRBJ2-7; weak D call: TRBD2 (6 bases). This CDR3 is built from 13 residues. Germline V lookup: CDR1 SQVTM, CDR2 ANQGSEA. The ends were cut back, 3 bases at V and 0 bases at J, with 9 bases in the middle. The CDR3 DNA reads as TGCAGCGTTGATGGGGGGAGCTCCTACGAGCAGTACTTC. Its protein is CSVDGGSSYEQYF.

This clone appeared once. The CDR3 coding sequence is TGTGCCAGCAGTTTACCCCCCGACAGGACTGGAAATGAGCAGTTCTTC. Amino acids: CASSLPPDRTGNEQFF. The rearrangement links TRBV28 to TRBJ2-1; D perhaps matches TRBD1 (6 bases). Germline lookup yields CDR1 MDHEN and CDR2 SYDVKM. With 2 bases removed from V and 7 bases from J, the gap between germline ends came to 18 bases. This CDR3 has 16 residues.

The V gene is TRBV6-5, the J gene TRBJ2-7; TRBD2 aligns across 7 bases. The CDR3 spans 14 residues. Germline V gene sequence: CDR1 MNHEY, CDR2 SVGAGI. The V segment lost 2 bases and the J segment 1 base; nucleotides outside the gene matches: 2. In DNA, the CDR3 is TGTGCCAGCAGTTACGGGGGGGGGTCCTACGAGCAGTACTTC. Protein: CASSYGGGSYEQYF.

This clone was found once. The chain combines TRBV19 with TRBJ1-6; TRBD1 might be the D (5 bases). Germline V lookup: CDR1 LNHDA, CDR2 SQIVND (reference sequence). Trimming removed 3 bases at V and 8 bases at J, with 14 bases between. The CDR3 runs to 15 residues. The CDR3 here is CASSIQKGTDSPLHF. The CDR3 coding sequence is TGTGCCAGTAGTATTCAGAAGGGGACGGATTCACCCCTCCACTTT.

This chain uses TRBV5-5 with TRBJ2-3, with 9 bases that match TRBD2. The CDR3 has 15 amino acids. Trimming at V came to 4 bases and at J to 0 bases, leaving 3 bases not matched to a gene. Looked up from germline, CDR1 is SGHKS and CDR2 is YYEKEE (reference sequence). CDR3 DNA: TGTGCCAGCAGCGCGACTAGCGGTAGCACAGATACGCAGTATTTT. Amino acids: CASSATSGSTDTQYF.

The DNA for the CDR3 is TGTGCCAGCAGCCACGGTCGCACTGAAGCTTTCTTT. Its protein product is CASSHGRTEAFF. The rearrangement joins TRBV13 to TRBJ1-1; no firm D call. Germline assignment: CDR1 PRHDT and CDR2 FYEKMQ (reference sequence). The CDR3 spans 12 residues. V dropped 5 bases and J dropped 4 bases, with 8 bases sitting between them. The full variable domain, with the rest looked up from reference TRBV13 and TRBJ1-1, is AAGVIQSPRHLIKEKRETATLKCYPIPRHDTVYWYQQGPGQDPQFLISFYEKMQSDKGSIPDRFSAQQFSDYHSELNMSSLELGDSALYFCASSHGRTEAFFGQGTRLTVV.

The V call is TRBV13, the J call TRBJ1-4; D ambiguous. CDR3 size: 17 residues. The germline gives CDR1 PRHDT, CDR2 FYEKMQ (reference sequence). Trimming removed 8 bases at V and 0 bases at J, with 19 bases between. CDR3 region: CASSVSSFLSTNEKLFF. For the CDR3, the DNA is TGTGCCAGCTCTGTGAGCAGCTTCCTGTCAACTAATGAAAAACTGTTTTTT.

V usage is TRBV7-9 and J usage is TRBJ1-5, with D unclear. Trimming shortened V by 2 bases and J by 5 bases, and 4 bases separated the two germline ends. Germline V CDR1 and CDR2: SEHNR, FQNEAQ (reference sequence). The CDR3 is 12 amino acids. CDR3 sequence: CASSLFDQPQHF. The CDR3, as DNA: TGTGCCAGCAGCTTATTCGATCAGCCCCAGCATTTT.

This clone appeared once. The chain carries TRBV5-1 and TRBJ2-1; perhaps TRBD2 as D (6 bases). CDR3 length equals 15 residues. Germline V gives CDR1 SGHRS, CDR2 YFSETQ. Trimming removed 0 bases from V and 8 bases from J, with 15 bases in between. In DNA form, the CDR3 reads TGCGCCAGCAGCTTGGCCGGGACTCCCAGGGATGAGCAGTTCTTC. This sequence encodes CASSLAGTPRDEQFF.

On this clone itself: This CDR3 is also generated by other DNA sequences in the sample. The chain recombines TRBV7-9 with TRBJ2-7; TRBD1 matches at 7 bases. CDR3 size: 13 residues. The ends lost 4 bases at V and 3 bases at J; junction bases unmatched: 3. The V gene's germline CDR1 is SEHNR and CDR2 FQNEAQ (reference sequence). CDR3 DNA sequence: TGTGCCAGCAGCTCGGGACAGTTCTACGAGCAGTACTTC. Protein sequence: CASSSGQFYEQYF.

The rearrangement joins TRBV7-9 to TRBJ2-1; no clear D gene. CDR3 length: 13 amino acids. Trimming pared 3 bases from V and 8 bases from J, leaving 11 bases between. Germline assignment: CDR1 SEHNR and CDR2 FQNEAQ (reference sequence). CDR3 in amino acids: CASSLAGWDEQFF. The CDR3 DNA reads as TGTGCCAGCAGCTTGGCCGGGTGGGATGAGCAGTTCTTC.

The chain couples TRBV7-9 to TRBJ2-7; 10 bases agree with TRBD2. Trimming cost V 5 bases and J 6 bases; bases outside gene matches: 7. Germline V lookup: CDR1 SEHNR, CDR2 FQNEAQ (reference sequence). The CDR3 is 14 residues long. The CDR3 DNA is TGTGCCAGCAGCATCGCTAGCGGGAGTCGCGAGCAGTACTTC. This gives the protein CASSIASGSREQYF.